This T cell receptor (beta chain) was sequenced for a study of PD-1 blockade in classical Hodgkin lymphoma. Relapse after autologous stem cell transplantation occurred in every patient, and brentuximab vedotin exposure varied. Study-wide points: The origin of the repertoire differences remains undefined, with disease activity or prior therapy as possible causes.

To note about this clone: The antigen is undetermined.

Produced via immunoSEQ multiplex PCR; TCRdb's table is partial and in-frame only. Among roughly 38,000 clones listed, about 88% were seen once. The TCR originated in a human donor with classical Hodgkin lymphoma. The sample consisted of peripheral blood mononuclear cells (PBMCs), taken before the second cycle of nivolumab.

DNA for the CDR3: TGTGCCAGCAGCGCACGCGATTGGGAGCAGTACTTC. Protein: CASSARDWEQYF. The gene calls are TRBV21-1 and TRBJ2-7; the table's D call, TRBD2, was not checked against the DNA. TRBV21-1 is given as a pseudogene. The CDR3 is 12 residues long.